The 12 T cell receptor beta chains presented below share a single source sample, sequenced in a study of T cell responses to AZD1222 COVID-19 vaccine. The assay was immunoSEQ multiplex PCR, and TCRdb's table has in-frame clones only and misses some. The data hold around 130,000 clones, with more than 80% observed a single time. The material sequenced was peripheral blood, taken 28 days after the second dose of the MenACWY control vaccine. Receptors were obtained from an adult who received the MenACWY meningococcal vaccine as a control.

The chain couples TRBV5-3 to TRBJ1-5; D gene unclear. TRBV5-3 is known as an ORF, though its function is uncertain. The V gene lost 0 bases and the J gene lost 4 bases, with 11 bases spanning the gap. The CDR3 has 15 residues. The CDR3 is CARSLAEADNQPQHF. CDR3 in DNA: TGTGCCAGAAGCTTGGCCGAGGCAGATAATCAGCCCCAGCATTTT.

This clone was seen just once. The J gene is TRBJ2-4, the V gene TRBV19; 7 bases line up with TRBD1. CDR1 is LNHDA and CDR2 is SQIVND in the germline V gene (reference sequence). J lost 7 bases, V lost 5 bases, and 5 bases had no gene match. This CDR3 comprises 13 residues. The CDR3 protein is CASSSTGVNIQYF. In DNA form, the CDR3 reads TGTGCCAGTAGTTCAACAGGGGTGAACATTCAGTACTTC. The complete variable domain, with remaining parts taken from reference TRBV19 and TRBJ2-4, reads DGGITQSPKYLFRKEGQNVTLSCEQNLNHDAMYWYRQDPGQGLRLIYYSQIVNDFQKGDIAEGYSVSREKKESFPLTVTSAQKNPTAFYLCASSSTGVNIQYFGAGTRLSVL.

J is TRBJ2-1 and V is TRBV18, with a tentative D call TRBD2 (5 bases). CDR3 size: 15 residues. Germline V CDR1 and CDR2: KGHSH, LQKENI. Trimming removed 4 bases from V and 8 bases from J, with 18 bases in between. The CDR3 here is CASSRRQDPRDEQFF. In DNA form, the CDR3 reads TGTGCCAGCTCACGGAGGCAGGACCCGAGGGATGAGCAGTTCTTC.

This clone occurred a few times. The V and J genes are TRBV7-6 and TRBJ2-1, with D possibly TRBD1 on 5 matching bases. This CDR3 region has 16 residues. Trimming stripped 1 base from V and 3 bases from J, with 13 bases between. The germline V gene encodes CDR1 SGHVS and CDR2 FNYEAQ. The CDR3 region has the DNA TGTGCCAGCAGCTTAGGGGGCGGTGGTGGCTACAATGAGCAGTTCTTC. Its translation: CASSLGGGGGYNEQFF.

The rearrangement joins TRBV18 to TRBJ2-3; D ambiguous. The germline CDR1 and CDR2 sequences are KGHSH and LQKENI. Trimming stripped 0 bases from V and 8 bases from J, with 15 bases between. This CDR3 region has 15 residues. CDR3 residues: CASSPPVAGRGTQYF. In nucleotides, the CDR3 is TGTGCCAGCTCACCACCGGTGGCAGGCCGCGGTACGCAGTATTTT.

The chain joins TRBV29-1 to TRBJ2-1; a weak D match, TRBD1 (6 bases). This CDR3 contains 16 residues. Germline loops: CDR1 SQVTM, CDR2 ANQGSEA. The V gene lost 4 bases and the J gene lost 7 bases, with 23 bases spanning the gap. The chain's CDR3 is CSVGWLTGHSVNEQFF. DNA of the CDR3: TGCAGCGTTGGCTGGCTTACAGGGCACTCGGTGAATGAGCAGTTCTTC.

V is TRBV27 and J is TRBJ1-5, with D possibly being TRBD1 (6 bases). V was clipped by 5 bases and J by 2 bases, with 13 bases between them. The length of the CDR3 is 15 residues. Germline V gene lookup returns CDR1 MNHEY and CDR2 SMNVEV (reference sequence). CDR3 bases: TGTGCCAGCAGTGCACGGACAGCTGGCAATCAGCCCCAGCATTTT. Translating gives CASSARTAGNQPQHF.

The chain couples TRBV28 to TRBJ2-3, with 12 bases that match TRBD1. V was pared by 1 base and J by 3 bases, with 14 bases of the junction left unmatched. The length of the CDR3 is 20 residues. CDR1 is MDHEN, CDR2 SYDVKM, per germline. CDR3 loop: CASSLLISGQGAPATDTQYF. CDR3 sequence (DNA): TGTGCCAGCAGTTTATTGATTTCGGGACAGGGGGCTCCTGCGACAGATACGCAGTATTTT.

V usage is TRBV5-1 and J usage is TRBJ1-5, with D possibly being TRBD1 (5 bases). This CDR3 is built from 15 residues. CDR1 SGHRS and CDR2 YFSETQ come from the germline V gene. The V end was cut by 0 bases, the J end by 3 bases, with 10 bases between. CDR3 loop: CASSLVQGDNQPQHF. The CDR3 coding sequence is TGCGCCAGCAGCTTGGTTCAGGGAGACAATCAGCCCCAGCATTTT. Full variable domain (outside the CDR3, taken from reference TRBV5-1 and TRBJ1-5): KAGVTQTPRYLIKTRGQQVTLSCSPISGHRSVSWYQQTPGQGLQFLFEYFSETQRNKGNFPGRFSGRQFSNSRSEMNVSTLELGDSALYLCASSLVQGDNQPQHFGDGTRLSIL.

This chain links TRBV6-4 with TRBJ2-1, with 9 bases fitting TRBD2. Germline V gene sequence: CDR1 MRHNA, CDR2 SNTAGT. Trimming cost V 3 bases and J 8 bases; bases outside gene matches: 2. The CDR3 is made up of 13 amino acids. CDR3 protein: CASSEGTSYEQFF. CDR3 coding DNA: TGTGCCAGCAGTGAAGGGACTAGCTATGAGCAGTTCTTC.

The rearrangement uses TRBV14 and TRBJ1-2, with 11 nucleotides matching TRBD1. Per germline, CDR1 SGHDN and CDR2 FVKESK. This CDR3 contains 16 residues. The J segment lost 2 bases and the V segment lost 6 bases, leaving 8 bases of the junction unmatched. CDR3 DNA sequence: TGTGCCAGCAGACCGGGACAGGGGGTCTACAACTATGGCTACACCTTC. This gives the protein CASRPGQGVYNYGYTF.

The chain links TRBV11-3 to TRBJ2-7, with TRBD1 matching 9 bases. The CDR3 spans 14 residues. The trim removed 5 bases at V and 4 bases at J, leaving 6 bases unmatched. CDR1 and CDR2 from the germline V gene are SGHNT and YENEEA. DNA of the CDR3: TGTGCCAGCAGCATGGGACAGGGTGCATACGAGCAGTACTTC. Protein product: CASSMGQGAYEQYF.